This T cell receptor (beta chain) appears in the sequencing data of a study of metastatic and nonmetastatic thyroid tumors. MiXCR reprocessed the PCR reads for TCRdb. The sample includes about 13,000 clones, roughly 25% of them seen just once. Overall study results and limits: Malignant thyroid tumors reportedly had TCR beta diversity that was significantly higher than in benign nodules, in blood and tumor.

This clone was observed a handful of times. Its cognate antigen is unknown. Germline values: CDR1 SNHLY, CDR2 FYNNEI. The CDR3 loop spans 15 amino acids. Trimming cost V 4 bases and J 5 bases, with 17 bases left between them. Nobody among the patients had been given any treatment before thyroid surgery. The clonotype comes from a female donor with papillary thyroid cancer or a benign thyroid nodule (not recorded which). Some clones in this sample may be carry-over from other donors' samples. The gene calls are TRBV2 and TRBJ1-2; D gene uncertain. Sequencing was carried out using adjacent normal tissue. CDR3 sequence reads: CASSVGTVGIYGYTF. CDR3 nucleotides: TGTGCCAGCAGTGTGGGCACGGTCGGGATTTATGGCTACACCTTC. The whole variable domain, filled in from reference TRBV2 and TRBJ1-2, reads EPEVTQTPSHQVTQMGQEVILRCVPISNHLYFYWYRQILGQKVEFLVSFYNNEISEKSEIFDDQFSVERPDGSNFTLKIRSTKLEDSAMYFCASSVGTVGIYGYTFGSGTRLTVV.